This TCR beta chain was sequenced during a study of CD8 T cells in ankylosing spondylitis. Study-level findings and limits: Reactive arthritis synovial fluid and blood were previously reported to contain some motif variants. Matched ankylosing spondylitis synovial fluid reportedly showed significant enrichment of disease-linked clones. In ankylosing spondylitis blood, a motif of seven to nine highly homologous TCR beta variants appeared characteristic.

Quantitative 5'-RACE with molecular barcodes was used to make the TCR beta libraries. Via MiXCR, TCRdb re-called the 5' RACE reads, giving one row per CDR3 protein. This sample has 150,000 or so distinct CDR3 sequences, with around 17% found just once. CDR1 and CDR2 from the germline V gene are SGHTA and FQGTGA. The V segment lost 5 bases and the J segment 6 bases; nucleotides outside the gene matches: 8. This CDR3 has 15 amino acids. This clonotype showed up many times. Its target is not known. The chain links TRBV7-3 to TRBJ2-1, with 9 bases matching TRBD2. Sequencing used blood, either unsorted or a sorted T cell fraction (not recorded which). This TCR came from a male donor with ankylosing spondylitis or in good health (not recorded which). The CDR3, as DNA: TGTGCCAGCAGCCGAAATAGCGGGAGAGGCAATGAGCAGTTCTTC. Its protein product is CASSRNSGRGNEQFF.